These T cell receptor beta chains were read from a single sample in a study of shared clonotypes between healthy human individuals. Assay: immunoSEQ multiplex PCR; the TCRdb copy retains only in-frame clones and omits some. Here the sample spans hundreds of thousands of clones, about 95% being singletons. Sequencing was performed on naive CD8+ T cells sorted from blood. The receptors shown here come from a woman in her 30s in good health. Both conserved end residues are part of each CDR3. D genes are given only for firm matches. Size is stated for part of the rows, as once, few or many counts, or as a class when the clone is expanded.

DNA,CDR3,V,J,D,size,length
TGTGCCAGCAGCAGTCTGGGACAGGGGCATCTGAGCCCCTACGAGCAGTACTTC,CASSSLGQGHLSPYEQYF,TRBV4-2,TRBJ2-7,TRBD1,-,18
TGTGCCACCAGCACACTCAGGGAAGAGACCCAGTACTTC,CATSTLREETQYF,TRBV15,TRBJ2-5,-,-,13
TGTGCCAGTAGTGCCCCATATGCCGGAAGCTCTGGAAACACCATATATTTT,CASSAPYAGSSGNTIYF,TRBV19,TRBJ1-3,-,-,17
TGTGCCAGCAGCGGGCCGGGACAGACACCCGAGCAGTACTTC,CASSGPGQTPEQYF,TRBV13,TRBJ2-7,TRBD1,-,14
TGTGCCAGTAGTGTCCTACTAGCGGGAATAAATGAGCAGTTCTTC,CASSVLLAGINEQFF,TRBV19,TRBJ2-1,TRBD2,-,15
TGTGCCAGCAGGGGGAACAGGGGGGACTCTGGAAACACCATATATTTT,CASRGNRGDSGNTIYF,TRBV6-6,TRBJ1-3,TRBD1,-,16
TGCGCCAGCAGCCAACCGGGACCCCTGCTAGCTGATTACACTGAAGCTTTCTTT,CASSQPGPLLADYTEAFF,TRBV4-1,TRBJ1-1,-,-,18
TGCGCCAGCAGCTTGGAAAGGAGCGGGAGGGCCGCGAGTGAGCAGTTCTTC,CASSLERSGRAASEQFF,TRBV5-1,TRBJ2-1,TRBD2,-,17
TGTGCCAGTAGCTTGGGACCAAGCTACGAGCAGTACTTC,CASSLGPSYEQYF,TRBV19,TRBJ2-7,-,-,13
TGTGCCAGCAGGCGACAGACCGAGCAGTACTTC,CASRRQTEQYF,TRBV28,TRBJ2-7,-,-,11
TGTGCCAGCAGCTCCCGGCTAGCGGGAGGGTCAGATACGCAGTATTTT,CASSSRLAGGSDTQYF,TRBV13,TRBJ2-3,TRBD2,-,16
TGTGCCAGCAGCCCCACAGGGGGTGGCTACGAGCAGTACTTC,CASSPTGGGYEQYF,TRBV7-8,TRBJ2-7,TRBD1,-,14
TGCGCCAGCAGCCGAGTTCCAGGGACGGAGGTCTATGGCTACACCTTC,CASSRVPGTEVYGYTF,TRBV4-1,TRBJ1-2,-,once,16
TGTGCCAGCAGCCGTTTAGGGGGAAGCAATGAGCAGTTCTTC,CASSRLGGSNEQFF,TRBV5-4,TRBJ2-1,-,-,14
TGTGCCAGCAGTTCCTCCCTCTACGAGCAGTACTTC,CASSSSLYEQYF,TRBV27,TRBJ2-7,-,-,12
TGCGCCAGCAGCCAGGGGCCCCGAGCGGGGTCCTACGAGCAGTACTTC,CASSQGPRAGSYEQYF,TRBV4-1,TRBJ2-7,TRBD2,-,16
TGTGCCAGCAGACCTGGGACTAGCGGGAGTCACTACGAGCAGTACTTC,CASRPGTSGSHYEQYF,TRBV27,TRBJ2-7,TRBD2,-,16
TGTGCCAGCAGTTTAGGGGCCGGGAACTACGAGCAGTACTTC,CASSLGAGNYEQYF,TRBV27,TRBJ2-7,-,-,14
TGTGCCAGCACCCCCGGGGGTTACGGGGAGCTGTTTTTT,CASTPGGYGELFF,TRBV2,TRBJ2-2,-,-,13
TGTGCCAGCAGCAAAAGCGGGCGCTCCTACAATGAGCAGTTCTTC,CASSKSGRSYNEQFF,TRBV7-9,TRBJ2-1,-,-,15
TGTGCCAGCAGCCCCCGGAGGACTGCCCTGTACAATGAGCAGTTCTTC,CASSPRRTALYNEQFF,TRBV7-8,TRBJ2-1,-,-,16
TGTGCCAGTAGTATTAGGCTGCGGGAGGGCCGGGATGAGCAGTTCTTC,CASSIRLREGRDEQFF,TRBV19,TRBJ2-1,TRBD2,once,16
TGTGCCAGTAGTATCGACAGCAACCAAGAGACCCAGTACTTC,CASSIDSNQETQYF,TRBV19,TRBJ2-5,-,-,14
TGTGCCAGCAGGAGGGGACCGATAGAAATCATTCAGTACTTC,CASRRGPIEIIQYF,TRBV6-4,TRBJ2-4,-,-,14
TGCGCCAGCAGCTTCGAAGGGGGGCTCCTAACTTATGGCTACACCTTC,CASSFEGGLLTYGYTF,TRBV5-1,TRBJ1-2,-,-,16
TGTGCCAGCCCCCTAGGGCTAGGGAACGAGACCCAGTACTTC,CASPLGLGNETQYF,TRBV7-2,TRBJ2-5,-,-,14
TGTGCCAGTAGTATACCTTGGGGTGAATCGAATCAGCCCCAGCATTTT,CASSIPWGESNQPQHF,TRBV19,TRBJ1-5,-,-,16
TGTGCCAGCAGCTCGGGGGGAGAAAAACTGTTTTTT,CASSSGGEKLFF,TRBV13,TRBJ1-4,-,-,12
TGTGCCAGCAGAGCAAGAGCCGGGACTAGCGGTTACGAGCAGTACTTC,CASRARAGTSGYEQYF,TRBV2,TRBJ2-7,TRBD2,-,16
TGTGCCAGCAGTCCATCCGGACTAGCGGTACTCTACGAGCAGTACTTC,CASSPSGLAVLYEQYF,TRBV27,TRBJ2-7,TRBD2,-,16
TGTGCCAGCACCATCGGACAGGGTAGTTCGGAGACCCAGTACTTC,CASTIGQGSSETQYF,TRBV6-6,TRBJ2-5,TRBD1,-,15
TGTGCCAGCAGCATCGGAGGCGGGCCCTACAATGAGCAGTTCTTC,CASSIGGGPYNEQFF,TRBV5-8,TRBJ2-1,-,-,15